Below are 17 T cell receptor beta chains sequenced from a single sample in a study of blood T cell repertoires in COVID-19. The protocol was immunoSEQ multiplex PCR, while the TCRdb copy is restricted to in-frame clones and leaves out a portion. The sample carries about 190,000 clones, around 89% recorded once. Sample: peripheral blood. These receptors were collected from a human donor in a cohort sampled during active COVID-19.

The chain links TRBV9 to TRBJ1-6, with 8 nucleotides matching TRBD1. Germline V gives CDR1 SGDLS, CDR2 YYNGEE. The CDR3 has 17 amino acids. J was trimmed by 8 bases and V by 2 bases; bases with no gene match: 12. The CDR3 region has the DNA TGTGCCAGCAGCGTCGACAGGGGCAGCTCTCGGGATTCACCCCTCCACTTT. Its protein is CASSVDRGSSRDSPLHF.

This clone was recorded only once. This chain connects TRBV10-3 to TRBJ2-3; possible D gene TRBD1, 6 bases. The CDR3 contains 13 residues. Trimming stripped 5 bases from V and 4 bases from J, with 10 bases between. Germline V gives CDR1 ENHRY, CDR2 SYGVKD. Here the CDR3 reads CAISTGIPDTQYF. The CDR3 bases are TGTGCCATCAGTACAGGGATCCCAGATACGCAGTATTTT.

This chain links TRBV30 with TRBJ1-4, with 12 bases that match TRBD1. The CDR3 covers 12 residues. V was pared by 5 bases and J by 10 bases, with 2 bases of the junction left unmatched. Germline lookup yields CDR1 GTSNPN and CDR2 SVGIG (reference sequence). CDR3 in DNA: TGTGCCTGGGGGACAGGGGGCGGAAAACTGTTTTTT. The encoded protein is CAWGTGGGKLFF. Complete variable domain (other parts from reference TRBV30 and TRBJ1-4): SQTIHQWPATLVQPVGSPLSLECTVEGTSNPNLYWYRQAAGRGLQLLFYSVGIGQISSEVPQNLSASRPQDRQFILSSKKLLLSDSGFYLCAWGTGGGKLFFGSGTQLSVL.

This chain uses TRBV12-3 or TRBV12-4 with TRBJ2-7, with D perhaps matching TRBD2 (7 bases). V was cut by 7 bases and J by 12 bases, with 16 bases left in between. This CDR3 has 11 amino acids. CDR3 sequence: CASTKGGERYF. In DNA, the CDR3 is TGTGCCAGCACCAAAGGGGGGGAGAGGTACTTC.

This chain joins TRBV2 and TRBJ1-6; D is unclear. This CDR3 is 12 amino acids long. V was clipped by 6 bases and J by 7 bases, with 7 bases between them. Germline CDR1 and CDR2: SNHLY and FYNNEI. The CDR3 region is CASSIANSPLHF. The CDR3 DNA sequence: TGTGCCAGCAGCATTGCGAATTCACCCCTCCACTTT.

This clone was seen more than once but under ten times. The chain uses TRBV27 and TRBJ1-5; TRBD1 might be the D (5 bases). The CDR3 has 13 residues. The ends were cut back, 2 bases at V and 10 bases at J, with 12 bases in the middle. The germline V gene has CDR1 MNHEY and CDR2 SMNVEV (reference sequence). The CDR3 loop is CASSLLGGAPQHF. CDR3 sequence (DNA): TGTGCCAGCAGTTTACTAGGCGGGGCCCCCCAGCATTTT.

The genes are TRBV7-9 and TRBJ2-1; 7 bases match TRBD2. The germline V gene has CDR1 SEHNR and CDR2 FQNEAQ (reference sequence). The J segment lost 0 bases and the V segment lost 5 bases, leaving 1 base of the junction unmatched. This CDR3 has 14 amino acids. The CDR3, as DNA: TGTGCCAGCAGCCCGGGGGGCTCCTACAATGAGCAGTTCTTC. Its protein product is CASSPGGSYNEQFF.

DNA for the CDR3: TGCGCCAGCAGCCAAGGCCGGACTAGCGGGAGCGATGAGCAGTTCTTC. Translating it yields CASSQGRTSGSDEQFF. V and J are TRBV4-1 and TRBJ2-1; 13 nucleotides line up with TRBD2. V shed 1 base, J shed 8 bases, and the junction held 5 bases outside the gene matches. The CDR3 totals 16 residues. Germline values: CDR1 MGHRA, CDR2 YSYEKL.

This clone was recorded only once. The V and J genes are TRBV27 and TRBJ1-1; D is uncertain. Germline loops: CDR1 MNHEY, CDR2 SMNVEV (reference sequence). This CDR3 region has 14 residues. Trimming took off 5 bases at V and 1 base at J, with 11 bases between the two ends. CDR3 sequence reads: CASSPAGRNTEAFF. The CDR3 nucleotides are TGTGCCAGCAGTCCCGCTGGCAGGAACACTGAAGCTTTCTTT.

The chain couples TRBV25-1 to TRBJ1-6; D is unclear. The V gene's germline CDR1 is MGHDK and CDR2 SYGVNS. This CDR3 has 14 residues. V was shortened by 10 bases and J by 0 bases, with 10 bases between the two germline ends. CDR3 nucleotides: TGTGCCACCCAACTGAGCTCCTATAATTCACCCCTCCACTTT. Translated: CATQLSSYNSPLHF.

The chain carries TRBV11-3 and TRBJ2-1; maybe TRBD2 (5 bases). Trimming took 3 bases from V and 9 from J, leaving 15 bases between them. The CDR3 loop spans 14 amino acids. Germline CDR1 and CDR2: SGHNT and YENEEA. The CDR3 loop is CASSFGRLGSEQFF. DNA of the CDR3: TGTGCCAGCAGCTTCGGGCGGCTGGGGAGTGAGCAGTTCTTC. The variable domain in full, with the rest retrieved from reference TRBV11-3 and TRBJ2-1, is EAGVVQSPRYKIIEKKQPVAFWCNPISGHNTLYWYLQNLGQGPELLIRYENEEAVDDSQLPKDRFSAERLKGVDSTLKIQPAELGDSAVYLCASSFGRLGSEQFFGPGTRLTVL.

The chain joins TRBV11-2 to TRBJ2-1, with D tentatively TRBD2 (6 bases). Germline V CDR1 and CDR2: SGHAT, FQNNGV. The CDR3 totals 17 residues. Trimming pared 1 base from V and 4 bases from J, leaving 17 bases between. The CDR3 protein is CASSLASGSGGYNEQFF. The CDR3 DNA is TGTGCCAGCAGCTTAGCGTCGGGGAGTGGGGGGTACAATGAGCAGTTCTTC.

The CDR3 nucleotides read TGTGCCTGGAGTTCGCCAGGGGCGAATACGCAGTATTTT. It yields the protein CAWSSPGANTQYF. The V call is TRBV30, the J call TRBJ2-3, with D possibly being TRBD1 (6 bases). V was shortened by 2 bases and J by 7 bases, with 13 bases between the two germline ends. The CDR3 loop spans 13 amino acids. The germline CDR1 and CDR2 sequences are GTSNPN and SVGIG (reference sequence).

This chain joins TRBV30 and TRBJ1-6, with 7 bases lining up with TRBD1. This CDR3 has 13 amino acids. Germline V gene data show CDR1 as GTSNPN and CDR2 as SVGIG (reference sequence). Trimming at V came to 1 base and at J to 9 bases, leaving 3 bases not matched to a gene. The chain's CDR3 is CAWSADRVSPLHF. CDR3 sequence (DNA): TGTGCCTGGAGTGCCGACAGGGTTTCACCCCTCCACTTT.

The chain is built from TRBV5-1 and TRBJ2-2, with D possibly TRBD1 on 5 matching bases. CDR3 length equals 14 residues. Deletions cut 1 base from V and 7 bases from J, with 11 bases between. Germline loops: CDR1 SGHRS, CDR2 YFSETQ. CDR3 nucleotides: TGCGCCAGCAGCTTGACAGGAGTAATCGGGGAGCTGTTTTTT. Its translation: CASSLTGVIGELFF.

The chain recombines TRBV9 with TRBJ1-2, with 7 positions matching TRBD1. The germline gives CDR1 SGDLS, CDR2 YYNGEE. The CDR3 extends over 16 amino acids. The V gene end was trimmed by 0 bases and the J gene end by 1 base; junction bases not matched to a gene: 6. CDR3 DNA sequence: TGTGCCAGCAGCGTAGGAAGAGGGGGCAGTAACTATGGCTACACCTTC. Encoded protein: CASSVGRGGSNYGYTF.

The table lists this clone with a count of one. The chain recombines TRBV15 with TRBJ2-2; 10 nucleotides line up with TRBD2. CDR3 length: 16 amino acids. The V segment lost 4 bases and the J segment 4 bases; nucleotides outside the gene matches: 6. Germline CDR1 LNHNV, CDR2 YYDKDF (reference sequence). CDR3 sequence reads: CATSNGLAAVTGELFF. The DNA of the CDR3 is TGTGCCACCAGCAACGGACTAGCGGCGGTCACCGGGGAGCTGTTTTTT. Full variable domain (remainder filled in from reference TRBV15 and TRBJ2-2): DAMVIQNPRYQVTQFGKPVTLSCSQTLNHNVMYWYQQKSSQAPKLLFHYYDKDFNNEADTPDNFQSRRPNTSFCFLDIRSPGLGDTAMYLCATSNGLAAVTGELFFGEGSRLTVL.